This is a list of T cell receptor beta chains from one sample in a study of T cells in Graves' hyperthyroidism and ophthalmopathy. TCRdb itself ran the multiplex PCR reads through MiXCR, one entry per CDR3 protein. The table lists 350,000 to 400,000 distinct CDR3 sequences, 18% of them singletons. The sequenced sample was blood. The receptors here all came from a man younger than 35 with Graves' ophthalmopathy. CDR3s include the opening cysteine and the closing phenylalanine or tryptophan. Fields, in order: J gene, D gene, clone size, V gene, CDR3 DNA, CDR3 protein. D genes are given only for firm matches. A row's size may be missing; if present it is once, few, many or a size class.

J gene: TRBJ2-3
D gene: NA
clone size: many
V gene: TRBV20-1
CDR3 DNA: TGCAGTGCTAGAGTGGGCAGGGCGCCCACAGATACGCAGTATTTT
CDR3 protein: CSARVGRAPTDTQYF

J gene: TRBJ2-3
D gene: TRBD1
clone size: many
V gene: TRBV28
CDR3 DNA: TGTGCCAGCAGTCGCCGGGACAGGAACACAGATACGCAGTATTTT
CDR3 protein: CASSRRDRNTDTQYF

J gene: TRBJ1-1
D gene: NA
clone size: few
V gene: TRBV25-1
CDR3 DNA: TGTGCCAGCAGTGGTCCGGGGCGGAGTACTGAAGCTTTCTTT
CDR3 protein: CASSGPGRSTEAFF

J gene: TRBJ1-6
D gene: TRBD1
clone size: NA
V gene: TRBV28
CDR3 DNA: TGTGCCAGCAGTTTGGCAGGGGGACTCAATTCACCCCTCCACTTT
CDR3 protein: CASSLAGGLNSPLHF

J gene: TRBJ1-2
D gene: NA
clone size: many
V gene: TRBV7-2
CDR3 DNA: TGTGCCAGCAGCGTACACCGGACAGACAACTATGGCTACACCTTC
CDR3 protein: CASSVHRTDNYGYTF

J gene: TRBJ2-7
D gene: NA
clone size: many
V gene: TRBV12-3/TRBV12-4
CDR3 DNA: TGTGCCAGCAGTTTAACAGGGATAAGAGAATACGAGCAGTACTTC
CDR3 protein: CASSLTGIREYEQYF

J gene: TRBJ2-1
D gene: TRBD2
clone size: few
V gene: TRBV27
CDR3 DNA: TGTGCCAGCATTCCTAGCGGGGGGGCTGGGGTCCGAAATGAGCAGTTCTTC
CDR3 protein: CASIPSGGAGVRNEQFF

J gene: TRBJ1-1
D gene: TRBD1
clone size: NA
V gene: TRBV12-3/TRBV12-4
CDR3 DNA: TGTGCCAGCAGTAAGAACCGGGACAGGGGGCTTGAAGCTTTCTTT
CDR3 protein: CASSKNRDRGLEAFF

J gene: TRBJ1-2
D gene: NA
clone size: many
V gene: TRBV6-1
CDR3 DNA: TGTGCCAGCAGTGACCGGGGAGGCTATGGCTACACCTTC
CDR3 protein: CASSDRGGYGYTF

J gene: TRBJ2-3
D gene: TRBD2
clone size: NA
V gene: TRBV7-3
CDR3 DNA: TGTGCCAGCAGCGAAACCGGGACTAGCTTTCGAACGCAGTATTTT
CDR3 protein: CASSETGTSFRTQYF

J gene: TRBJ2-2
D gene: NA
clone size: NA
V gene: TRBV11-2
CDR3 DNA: TGTGCCAGCAGCGACGAACTGACCGGGGAGCTGTTTTTT
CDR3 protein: CASSDELTGELFF

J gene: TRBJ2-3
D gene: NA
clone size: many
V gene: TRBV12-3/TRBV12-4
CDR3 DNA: TGTGCCAGCAGTTTAAGCAGCACAGATACGCAGTATTTT
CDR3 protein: CASSLSSTDTQYF

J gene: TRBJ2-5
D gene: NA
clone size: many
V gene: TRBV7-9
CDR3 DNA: TGTGCCAGCAGCGGAGGACTGTCTCGGGAGACCCAGTACTTC
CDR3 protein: CASSGGLSRETQYF

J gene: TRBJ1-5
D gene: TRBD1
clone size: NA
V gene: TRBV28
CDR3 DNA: TGTGCCAGCAGTCCGGGACAGGGGGCTCAGCCCCAGCATTTT
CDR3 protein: CASSPGQGAQPQHF

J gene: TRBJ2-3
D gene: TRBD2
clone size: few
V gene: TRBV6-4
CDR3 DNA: TGTGCCAGCAGTGAATCTAGCGGGGGGGCTTCAGATACGCAGTATTTT
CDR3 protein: CASSESSGGASDTQYF

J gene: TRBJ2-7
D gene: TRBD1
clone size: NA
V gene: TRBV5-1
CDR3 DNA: TGCGCCAGCAGCTCGAAACCCGACAGGGGGGATGCCTACGAGCAGTACTTC
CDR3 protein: CASSSKPDRGDAYEQYF

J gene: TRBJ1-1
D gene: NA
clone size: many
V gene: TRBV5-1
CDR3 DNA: TGCGCCAGCAGCTTATTCCAGGAGAACACTGAAGCTTTCTTT
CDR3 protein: CASSLFQENTEAFF

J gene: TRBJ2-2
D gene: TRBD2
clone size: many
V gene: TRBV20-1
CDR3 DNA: TGCAGTGCTAGAGCGGGGGGGTTGGACACCGGGGAGCTGTTTTTT
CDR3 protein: CSARAGGLDTGELFF

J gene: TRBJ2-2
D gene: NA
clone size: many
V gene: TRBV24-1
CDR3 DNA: TGTGCCACCAGTGGGCAGGAGATGGACACCGGGGAGCTGTTTTTT
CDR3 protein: CATSGQEMDTGELFF

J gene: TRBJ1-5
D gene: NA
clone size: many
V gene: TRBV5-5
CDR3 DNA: TGTGCCAGCAGCGGAACCGGGACAAACAATCAGCCCCAGCATTTT
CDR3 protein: CASSGTGTNNQPQHF

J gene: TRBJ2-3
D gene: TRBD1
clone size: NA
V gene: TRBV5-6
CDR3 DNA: TGTGCCAGCAGCTTGGGGGACAGGGGAGTGGGCACGCAGTATTTT
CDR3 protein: CASSLGDRGVGTQYF

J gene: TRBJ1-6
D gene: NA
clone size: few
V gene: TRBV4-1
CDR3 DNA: TGCGCCAGCAGCCAAGAGGGACATTCAAATTCACCCCTCCACTTT
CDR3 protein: CASSQEGHSNSPLHF

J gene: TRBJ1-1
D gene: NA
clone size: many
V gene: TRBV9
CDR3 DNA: TGTGCCAGCAGCGTAGCTCCTCAGGGTGACACTGAAGCTTTCTTT
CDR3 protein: CASSVAPQGDTEAFF

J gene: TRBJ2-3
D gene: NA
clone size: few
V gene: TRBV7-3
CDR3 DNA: TGTGCCAGCAGCTTAGGGCAGCCGGGGCGCGACACAGATACGCAGTATTTT
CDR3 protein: CASSLGQPGRDTDTQYF

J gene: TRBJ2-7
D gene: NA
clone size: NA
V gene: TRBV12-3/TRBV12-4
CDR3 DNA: TGTGCCAGCAGTTTCGGGGGTCCGGCGGGCGAGCAGTACTTC
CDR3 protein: CASSFGGPAGEQYF

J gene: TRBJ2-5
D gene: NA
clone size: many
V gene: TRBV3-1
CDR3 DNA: TGTGCCAGCAGCCAGAGGGGAGAGACCCAGTACTTC
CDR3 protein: CASSQRGETQYF

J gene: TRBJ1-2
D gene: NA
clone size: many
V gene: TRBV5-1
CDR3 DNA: TGCGCCAGCAGCTTGGCCGTGCCAGCCACTAACTCTGGCTACACCTTC
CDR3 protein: CASSLAVPATNSGYTF

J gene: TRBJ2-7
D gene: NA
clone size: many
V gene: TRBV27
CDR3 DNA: TGTGCCAGCAGGGCCGGCGGGATCGGTGGGTCCTACGAGCAGTACTTC
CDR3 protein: CASRAGGIGGSYEQYF

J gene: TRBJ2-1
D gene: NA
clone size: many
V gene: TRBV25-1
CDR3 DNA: TGTGCCAGCAGTCGGACGGGGAGCTCCTACAATGAGCAGTTCTTC
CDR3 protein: CASSRTGSSYNEQFF

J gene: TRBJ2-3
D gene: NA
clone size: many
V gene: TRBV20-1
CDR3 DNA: TGCAGTGCTAGAGGTCTAGCGCGGGGCACAGATACGCAGTATTTT
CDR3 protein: CSARGLARGTDTQYF

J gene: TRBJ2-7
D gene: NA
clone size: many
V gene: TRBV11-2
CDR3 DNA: TGTGCCAGCAGCGCCTTAAAGGTGGGCGAGCAGTACTTC
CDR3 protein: CASSALKVGEQYF

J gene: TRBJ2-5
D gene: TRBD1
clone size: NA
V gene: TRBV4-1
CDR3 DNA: TGCGCCAGCAGCCTCCCTAGCTCCGGACAGGGCGGGGAGACCCAGTACTTC
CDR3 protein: CASSLPSSGQGGETQYF

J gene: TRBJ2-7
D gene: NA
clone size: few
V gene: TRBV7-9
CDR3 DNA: TGTGCCAGCAGGTCAGGGTCCACCTACGAGCAGTACTTC
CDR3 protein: CASRSGSTYEQYF

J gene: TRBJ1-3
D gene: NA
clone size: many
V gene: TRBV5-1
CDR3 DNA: TGCGCCAGCAGCTTGGTGGGAAACTCTGGAAACACCATATATTTT
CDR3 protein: CASSLVGNSGNTIYF

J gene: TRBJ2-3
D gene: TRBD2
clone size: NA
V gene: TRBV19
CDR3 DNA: TGTGCCAGTAGTATCTCTCCGGGACTAGCGGCCACAGATACGCAGTATTTT
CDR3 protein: CASSISPGLAATDTQYF

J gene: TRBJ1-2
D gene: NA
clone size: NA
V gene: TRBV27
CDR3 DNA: TGTGCCAGCAGTTTATGGGGCAGTATTAACTATGGCTACACCTTC
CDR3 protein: CASSLWGSINYGYTF

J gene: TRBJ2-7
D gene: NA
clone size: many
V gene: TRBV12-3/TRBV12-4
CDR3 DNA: TGTGCCAGCAGTTTAGGCGGGGTTGCGTACGAGCAGTACTTC
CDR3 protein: CASSLGGVAYEQYF

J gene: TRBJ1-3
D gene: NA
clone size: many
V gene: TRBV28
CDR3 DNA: TGTGACCACAGATTTGGGAGCGGAAACACCATATATTTT
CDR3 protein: CDHRFGSGNTIYF

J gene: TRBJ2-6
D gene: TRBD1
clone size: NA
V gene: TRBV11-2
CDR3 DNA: TGTGCCAGCAGCTTATACAGGGGCTCTGGGGCCAACGTCCTGACTTTC
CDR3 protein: CASSLYRGSGANVLTF

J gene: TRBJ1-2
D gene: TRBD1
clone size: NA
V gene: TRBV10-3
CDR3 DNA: TGTGCCATCAGTAGGGACAGGGCCCTCGGCTACACCTTC
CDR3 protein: CAISRDRALGYTF

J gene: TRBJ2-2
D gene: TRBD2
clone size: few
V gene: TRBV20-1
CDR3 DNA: TGCAGTGCTAGAGTGGGGGCGGGGGGGGTCACCGGGGAGCTGTTTTTT
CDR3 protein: CSARVGAGGVTGELFF

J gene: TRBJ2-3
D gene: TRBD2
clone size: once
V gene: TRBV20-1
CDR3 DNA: TGCAGTGCTAGAACGTCAAGGGTCCTCCTAGCGGCACACACAGATACGCAGTATTTT
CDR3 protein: CSARTSRVLLAAHTDTQYF

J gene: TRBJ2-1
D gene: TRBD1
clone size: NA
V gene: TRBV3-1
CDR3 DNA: TGTGCCAGCAGCCAGAGCGGGACAGGGGAGTTCTTC
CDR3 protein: CASSQSGTGEFF

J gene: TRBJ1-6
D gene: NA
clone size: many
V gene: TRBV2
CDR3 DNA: TGTGCCAGCAGTGAAGCGAACTCGGGGATGGGATCACCCCTCCACTTT
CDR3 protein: CASSEANSGMGSPLHF

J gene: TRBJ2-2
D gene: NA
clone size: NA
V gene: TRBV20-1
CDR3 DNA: TGCAGTTCAACGCGGGGCACCGGGGAGCTGTTTTTT
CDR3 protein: CSSTRGTGELFF

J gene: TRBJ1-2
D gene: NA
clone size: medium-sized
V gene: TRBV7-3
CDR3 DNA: TGTGCCAGCAGCTTAAACTCTAACTATGGCTACACCTTC
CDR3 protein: CASSLNSNYGYTF

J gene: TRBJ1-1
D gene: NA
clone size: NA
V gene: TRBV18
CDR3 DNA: TGTGCCAGCTCTCCCCGGGACCCGAACACTGAAGCTTTCTTT
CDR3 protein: CASSPRDPNTEAFF

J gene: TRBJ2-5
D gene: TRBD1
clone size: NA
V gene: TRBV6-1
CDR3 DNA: TGTGCCAGCAGTGAACACGGGACAGGGGGGGAGACCCAGTACTTC
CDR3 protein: CASSEHGTGGETQYF

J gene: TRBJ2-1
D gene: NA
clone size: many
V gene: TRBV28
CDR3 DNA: TGTGCCAGCAGTCCCCCAGTCAATGAGCAGTTCTTC
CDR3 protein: CASSPPVNEQFF

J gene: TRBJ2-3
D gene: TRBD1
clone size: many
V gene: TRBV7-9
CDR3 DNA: TGTGCCAGCAGCTTCAGACAGGGCGCAGATACGCAGTATTTT
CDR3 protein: CASSFRQGADTQYF

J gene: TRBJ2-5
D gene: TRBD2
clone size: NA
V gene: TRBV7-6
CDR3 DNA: TGTGCCAGCAGCTTAGTCTACGGGGGGGCCGAGGAGACCCAGTACTTC
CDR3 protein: CASSLVYGGAEETQYF

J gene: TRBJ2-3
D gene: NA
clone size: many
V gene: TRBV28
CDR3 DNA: TGTGCCAGCATTAGGTGGGGGAGCACAGATACGCAGTATTTT
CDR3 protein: CASIRWGSTDTQYF

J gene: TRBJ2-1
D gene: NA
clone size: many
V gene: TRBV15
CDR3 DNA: TGTGCCACCAGCAGACACGACTCAGGGGGGAATGAGCAGTTCTTC
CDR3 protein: CATSRHDSGGNEQFF

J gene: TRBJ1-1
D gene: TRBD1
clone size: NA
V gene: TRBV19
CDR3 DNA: TGTGCCAGTTCCGAGAGGGGGCGGGGCACTGAAGCTTTCTTT
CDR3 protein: CASSERGRGTEAFF

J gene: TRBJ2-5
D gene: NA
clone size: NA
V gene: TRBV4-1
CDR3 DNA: TGCGCCAGCAGCCGGCAGAAAGAGACCCAGTACTTC
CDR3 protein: CASSRQKETQYF